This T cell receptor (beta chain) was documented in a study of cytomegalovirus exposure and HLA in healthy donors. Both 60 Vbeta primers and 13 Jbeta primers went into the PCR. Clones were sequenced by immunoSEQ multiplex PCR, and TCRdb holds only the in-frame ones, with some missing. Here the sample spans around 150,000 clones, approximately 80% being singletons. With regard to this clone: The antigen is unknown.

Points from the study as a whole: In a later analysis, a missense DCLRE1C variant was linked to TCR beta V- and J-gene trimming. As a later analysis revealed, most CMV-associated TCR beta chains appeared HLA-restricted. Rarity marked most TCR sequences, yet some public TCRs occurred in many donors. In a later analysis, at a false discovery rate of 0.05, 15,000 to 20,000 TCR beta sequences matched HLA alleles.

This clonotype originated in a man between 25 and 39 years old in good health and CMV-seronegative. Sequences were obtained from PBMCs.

This CDR3 reads CASRGLEVADTQYF. CDR3 sequence (DNA): TGTGCCAGCAGGGGACTAGAAGTGGCAGATACGCAGTATTTT. The chain couples TRBV7-8 to TRBJ2-3; 8 positions agree with TRBD2. Trimming cost V 6 bases and J 4 bases; bases outside gene matches: 6. CDR1 is SGHVS, CDR2 FQNEAQ, per germline. The CDR3 is 14 amino acids.